Listed here are 31 T cell receptor beta chains from one sample, sequenced in a study of T cell responses to AZD1222 COVID-19 vaccine (dated by TCRdb to about 2021). The label giving this sample's time point can be read as: about 28 days (+/-7) after the second vaccine dose. The library was built by means of the immunoSEQ multiplex PCR assay. Entries here come from immuneACCESS through TCRdb and include only in-frame sequences with V and J called. Some clones fail to appear in such tables; in the studies checked, an unresolved V gene covers under half of the shortfall, and the cause of the remainder is unknown. This sample lists about 81,000 clones; 75% to 95% were detected once. The ten most abundant clones make up 11% of the sample. Specimen: peripheral blood, collected 28 days after the second AZD1222 dose. The receptors stem from an adult who received the AZD1222 COVID-19 vaccine.

This clone was seen once. The rearrangement uses TRBV29-1 and TRBJ2-1, with D possibly matching TRBD2 (5 bases). This CDR3 region has 12 residues. Germline loops: CDR1 SQVTM, CDR2 ANQGSEA. Between the trimmed V and J ends, which lost 2 bases and 8 bases, there was a span of 10 bases. Written as DNA, the CDR3 is TGCAGCGTTGAAATCGGGATACATGAGCAGTTCTTC. Its protein is CSVEIGIHEQFF.

The gene calls are TRBV11-2 and TRBJ2-5; 10 bases line up with TRBD2. The germline gives CDR1 SGHAT, CDR2 FQNNGV. The CDR3 length is 16 residues. V lost 4 bases to trimming and J lost 1 base; unmatched junction nucleotides: 6. In DNA, the CDR3 is TGTGCCAGCAGCTCCATAGCGGGGGGCCGCCAAGAGACCCAGTACTTC. It translates to CASSSIAGGRQETQYF.

The chain employs TRBV7-3 and TRBJ2-7, with D perhaps matching TRBD1 (6 bases). Trimming pared 3 bases from V and 3 bases from J, leaving 18 bases between. This CDR3 contains 16 residues. CDR1 and CDR2 from the germline V gene are SGHTA and FQGTGA. This chain's CDR3 is CASSFLWPTGNYEQYF. In nucleotides, the CDR3 is TGTGCCAGCAGCTTTTTGTGGCCCACAGGGAACTACGAGCAGTACTTC.

This sequence joins TRBV7-8 and TRBJ1-6, with D perhaps matching TRBD1 (6 bases). The V and J ends lost 1 base and 7 bases respectively, with 14 bases between them. Germline V gives CDR1 SGHVS, CDR2 FQNEAQ. The CDR3 spans 16 residues. CDR3 sequence reads: CASSLGTGARNSPLHF. The CDR3, as DNA: TGTGCCAGCAGCTTAGGGACGGGGGCGCGGAATTCACCCCTCCACTTT.

This clone came up a few times. The V call is TRBV30, the J call TRBJ2-7, with D maybe TRBD1 (5 bases). V shed 0 bases and J shed 1 base, with 10 bases lying between them. CDR1 and CDR2 (germline): GTSNPN, SVGIG (reference sequence). The CDR3 loop spans 14 amino acids. CDR3 DNA: TGTGCCTGGAGTGTCGGCAGGGTTTCCTACGAGCAGTACTTC. It yields the protein CAWSVGRVSYEQYF.

The genes are TRBV28 and TRBJ2-1; D perhaps matches TRBD2 (6 bases). Germline V CDR1 and CDR2: MDHEN, SYDVKM. This CDR3 has 16 residues. Trimming left V 3 bases short and J 2 bases short, with 14 bases between. DNA for the CDR3: TGTGCCAGCAGTTTCGGAGGCGGGGCGGCCTACAATGAGCAGTTCTTC. Its protein is CASSFGGGAAYNEQFF.

The gene calls are TRBV18 and TRBJ2-5; D gene unclear. Trimming stripped 0 bases from V and 2 bases from J, with 10 bases between. CDR1 is KGHSH and CDR2 is LQKENI in the germline V gene. This CDR3 contains 15 residues. The DNA for the CDR3 is TGTGCCAGCTCACCACCCGGGCGGCTACAAGAGACCCAGTACTTC. It yields the protein CASSPPGRLQETQYF.

This clone was counted a few times. The chain is built from TRBV29-1 and TRBJ1-1; D gene unclear. The CDR3 is 14 residues long. From germline, CDR1 is SQVTM and CDR2 ANQGSEA. Trimming took 0 bases from V and 4 from J, leaving 12 bases between them. The CDR3 protein is CSVEDLKGPTEAFF. The CDR3 nucleotides are TGCAGCGTTGAAGATCTAAAGGGCCCCACTGAAGCTTTCTTT.

The rearrangement joins TRBV9 to TRBJ2-3; 8 bases fit TRBD2. CDR3 length: 15 residues. CDR1 SGDLS and CDR2 YYNGEE come from the germline V gene. J was trimmed by 5 bases and V by 0 bases; bases with no gene match: 5. CDR3 DNA: TGTGCCAGCAGCGTAGGGGCGGGAGGTGGAGATACGCAGTATTTT. It encodes CASSVGAGGGDTQYF.

The CDR3 here is CASSFFQGKYSGANVLTF. CDR3 in DNA: TGTGCCAGCAGTTTCTTTCAGGGGAAATACTCTGGGGCCAACGTCCTGACTTTC. This chain joins TRBV27 and TRBJ2-6, with D tentatively TRBD1 (6 bases). Trimming cost V 3 bases and J 0 bases, with 15 bases left between them. Germline lookup yields CDR1 MNHEY and CDR2 SMNVEV (reference sequence). The CDR3 covers 18 residues.

J is TRBJ1-5 and V is TRBV18; no definite D call. The V gene's germline CDR1 is KGHSH and CDR2 LQKENI. CDR3 length: 13 residues. Trimming shortened V by 8 bases and J by 6 bases, and 14 bases separated the two germline ends. CDR3 in DNA: TGTGCCAGCCGATGGCCCCAAGCTCAGCCCCAGCATTTT. This codes for CASRWPQAQPQHF.

The rearrangement joins TRBV2 to TRBJ2-7; TRBD2 matches 12 bases. Trimming cost V 6 bases and J 0 bases; bases outside gene matches: 3. From germline, CDR1 is SNHLY and CDR2 FYNNEI. This CDR3 comprises 15 residues. CDR3 region: CASRELAGGSYEQYF. CDR3 in DNA: TGTGCCAGCAGGGAACTAGCGGGGGGCTCCTACGAGCAGTACTTC.

The CDR3 nucleotides read TGTGCCTGGAGTGTAGGGGGACGTTATCAGCCCCAGCATTTT. It specifies CAWSVGGRYQPQHF. The V and J genes are TRBV30 and TRBJ1-5, with D possibly matching TRBD1 (6 bases). Germline loops: CDR1 GTSNPN, CDR2 SVGIG (reference sequence). Trimming removed 0 bases at V and 5 bases at J, with 11 bases between. This CDR3 comprises 14 residues.

The chain couples TRBV10-3 to TRBJ1-3; D possibly corresponds to TRBD1 (5 bases). The germline V and J ends were trimmed by 3 bases and 4 bases, with 10 bases remaining between them. This CDR3 contains 14 residues. The germline V gene has CDR1 ENHRY and CDR2 SYGVKD. CDR3 nucleotides: TGTGCCATCAGTGAATCGGGGGTCGGAAACACCATATATTTT. Protein product: CAISESGVGNTIYF.

The V call is TRBV7-2, the J call TRBJ1-3; TRBD1 is a possible D gene (5 bases). The ends were cut back, 5 bases at V and 8 bases at J, with 16 bases in the middle. Germline loops: CDR1 SGHTA, CDR2 FQGNSA. The CDR3 totals 14 residues. CDR3 in DNA: TGTGCCAGCAGCCCCGGACACCCCGGGGACACCATATATTTT. Translating it yields CASSPGHPGDTIYF.

This chain joins TRBV28 and TRBJ2-5, with unresolved D. Germline values: CDR1 MDHEN, CDR2 SYDVKM. This CDR3 is built from 15 residues. V lost 3 bases and J lost 5, with 16 bases in between. The CDR3 loop reads CASSFGLMGQETQYF. CDR3 sequence (DNA): TGTGCCAGCAGTTTTGGTCTGATGGGCCAGGAGACCCAGTACTTC. The full variable domain, with the rest looked up from reference TRBV28 and TRBJ2-5, is DVKVTQSSRYLVKRTGEKVFLECVQDMDHENMFWYRQDPGLGLRLIYFSYDVKMKEKGDIPEGYSVSREKKERFSLILESASTNQTSMYLCASSFGLMGQETQYFGPGTRLLVL.

This clone was detected only once. The chain couples TRBV13 to TRBJ2-2; TRBD1 matches at 10 bases. The V segment lost 4 bases and the J segment 3 bases; nucleotides outside the gene matches: 8. The germline CDR1 and CDR2 sequences are PRHDT and FYEKMQ (reference sequence). The CDR3 contains 17 residues. CDR3: CASSSLGQGIDTGELFF. The CDR3 nucleotides are TGTGCCAGCAGCTCCCTGGGACAGGGGATCGACACCGGGGAGCTGTTTTTT.

This rearrangement joins TRBV30 to TRBJ2-3; TRBD2 matches at 9 bases. V shed 7 bases, J shed 1 base, and the junction held 6 bases outside the gene matches. This CDR3 has 14 amino acids. CDR1 and CDR2 (germline): GTSNPN, SVGIG (reference sequence). In nucleotides, the CDR3 is TGTGCCTTACGGCAGCGGGGGGGCACAGATACGCAGTATTTT. The encoded protein is CALRQRGGTDTQYF.

This sequence joins TRBV4-1 and TRBJ1-1, with TRBD1 as a possible D gene (6 bases). The CDR3 sequence is 14 residues long. Looked up from germline, CDR1 is MGHRA and CDR2 is YSYEKL. The V end was cut by 6 bases, the J end by 1 base, with 12 bases between. The CDR3 nucleotides are TGCGCCAGCAGTCTAACACAGGGGAACACTGAAGCTTTCTTT. It is translated as CASSLTQGNTEAFF.

The genes are TRBV28 and TRBJ1-6, with 8 bases identical to TRBD1. V trimming: 6 bases; J trimming: 1 base; junction bases outside the gene matches: 5. CDR1 and CDR2 from the germline V gene are MDHEN and SYDVKM. The CDR3 spans 16 residues. The CDR3 DNA is TGTGCCAGCAGCTTGACAGGGGCGTCCTATAATTCACCCCTCCACTTT. This gives the protein CASSLTGASYNSPLHF.

The chain carries TRBV28 and TRBJ2-2, with TRBD2 matching over 10 bases. The CDR3 contains 17 residues. Per germline, CDR1 MDHEN and CDR2 SYDVKM. V shed 3 bases and J 5 bases; nucleotides not matched to a gene: 9. The CDR3 is CASSFGLAGVGTGELFF. CDR3 sequence (DNA): TGTGCCAGCAGTTTCGGTCTAGCGGGAGTGGGAACCGGGGAGCTGTTTTTT.

V and J are TRBV11-1 and TRBJ1-2; tentatively, D is TRBD1 (5 bases). Germline-derived CDR1 and CDR2 are SGHAT and FQDESV (reference sequence). The germline V and J ends were trimmed by 2 bases and 8 bases, with 18 bases remaining between them. This CDR3 has 15 amino acids. Here the CDR3 reads CASSLTGRVYDGYTF. The CDR3 DNA follows: TGTGCCAGCAGCTTAACTGGCAGGGTATATGACGGCTACACCTTC.

This chain joins TRBV5-4 and TRBJ2-5; weak D call: TRBD1 (6 bases). The length of the CDR3 is 13 residues. Trimming shortened V by 0 bases and J by 5 bases, and 8 bases separated the two germline ends. Germline V gene data show CDR1 as SGHNT and CDR2 as YYREEE (reference sequence). CDR3 sequence (DNA): TGTGCCAGCAGCTTGGACAGGGATGAGACCCAGTACTTC. This gives the protein CASSLDRDETQYF.

J is TRBJ2-1 and V is TRBV28, with 10 positions matching TRBD2. The germline gives CDR1 MDHEN, CDR2 SYDVKM. The length of the CDR3 is 16 residues. Germline trimming cut 8 bases from V and 2 bases from J; bases unmatched to any gene: 9. The CDR3 loop reads CASLGLAAHTYNEQFF. The CDR3 bases are TGTGCCAGCCTCGGACTAGCGGCTCATACCTACAATGAGCAGTTCTTC.

The chain joins TRBV19 to TRBJ1-1; TRBD1 matches at 9 bases. The V gene end was trimmed by 4 bases and the J gene end by 0 bases; junction bases not matched to a gene: 6. CDR3 length equals 16 residues. Germline CDR1 is LNHDA and CDR2 is SQIVND (reference sequence). The CDR3 coding sequence is TGTGCCAGTAGTAAGGGGGACAGGGAAATGAACACTGAAGCTTTCTTT. The encoded protein is CASSKGDREMNTEAFF.

The chain links TRBV27 to TRBJ1-2; TRBD1 might be the D (6 bases). Germline loops: CDR1 MNHEY, CDR2 SMNVEV (reference sequence). The length of the CDR3 is 14 residues. Trimming removed 3 bases from V and 5 bases from J, with 13 bases in between. The CDR3 bases are TGTGCCAGCAGTTTTGGGCAGGGGCGGTATGGCTACACCTTC. Its protein product is CASSFGQGRYGYTF.

This clone was recorded once. The chain is built from TRBV9 and TRBJ2-6, with 8 bases that match TRBD1. The CDR3 extends over 17 amino acids. In germline, CDR1 is SGDLS, CDR2 YYNGEE. The trim removed 6 bases at V and 0 bases at J, leaving 8 bases unmatched. Written as DNA, the CDR3 is TGTGCCAGCACCACTGGGACAGGCTCCTCTGGGGCCAACGTCCTGACTTTC. Encoded protein: CASTTGTGSSGANVLTF. The complete variable domain, with remaining parts taken from reference TRBV9 and TRBJ2-6, reads DSGVTQTPKHLITATGQRVTLRCSPRSGDLSVYWYQQSLDQGLQFLIQYYNGEERAKGNILERFSAQQFPDLHSELNLSSLELGDSALYFCASTTGTGSSGANVLTFGAGSRLTVL.

V is TRBV29-1 and J is TRBJ2-7; 8 positions match TRBD1. The junction had 9 bases not matched to a gene; V was cut back by 4 bases and J by 7 bases. Germline CDR1 reads SQVTM; CDR2 reads ANQGSEA. This CDR3 contains 13 residues. CDR3 sequence reads: CSVGGQGLWEQYF. The DNA for the CDR3 is TGCAGCGTTGGAGGACAGGGATTGTGGGAGCAGTACTTC.

This chain joins TRBV19 and TRBJ2-3; D unclear. V was pared by 3 bases and J by 6 bases, with 10 bases between. Germline V gene lookup returns CDR1 LNHDA and CDR2 SQIVND (reference sequence). The CDR3 has 13 amino acids. This CDR3 is CASSIDGADTQYF. As DNA, the CDR3 is TGTGCCAGTAGTATCGACGGCGCCGATACGCAGTATTTT.

This clone was recorded only once. The rearrangement links TRBV5-1 to TRBJ1-2; 8 bases match TRBD1. CDR3 length: 14 residues. Germline loops: CDR1 SGHRS, CDR2 YFSETQ. J was trimmed by 8 bases and V by 4 bases; bases with no gene match: 10. CDR3 bases: TGCGCCAGCAGCCCCGGACACGGGACAGGAGGCTACACCTTC. Residues: CASSPGHGTGGYTF.

The genes are TRBV11-2 and TRBJ2-1, with D hard to call. The germline V and J ends were trimmed by 2 bases and 0 bases, with 11 bases remaining between them. The CDR3 spans 16 residues. CDR1 and CDR2 (germline): SGHAT, FQNNGV. This CDR3 reads CASSLNGPTSYNEQFF. CDR3 nucleotide sequence: TGTGCCAGCAGCTTAAACGGCCCAACCTCCTACAATGAGCAGTTCTTC.